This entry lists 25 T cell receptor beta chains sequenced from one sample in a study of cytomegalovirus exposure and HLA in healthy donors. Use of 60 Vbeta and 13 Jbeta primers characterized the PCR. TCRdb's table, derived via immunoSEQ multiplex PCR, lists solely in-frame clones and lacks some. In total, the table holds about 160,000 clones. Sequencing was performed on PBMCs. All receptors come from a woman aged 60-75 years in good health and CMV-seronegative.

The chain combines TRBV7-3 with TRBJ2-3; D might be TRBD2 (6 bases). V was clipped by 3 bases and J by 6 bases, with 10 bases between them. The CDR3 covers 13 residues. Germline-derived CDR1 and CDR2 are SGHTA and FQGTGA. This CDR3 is CASSFNRGDTQYF. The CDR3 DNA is TGTGCCAGCAGCTTTAATCGGGGGGATACGCAGTATTTT.

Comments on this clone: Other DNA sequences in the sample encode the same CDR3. CDR3 residues: CASSVDFYNEQFF. The DNA of the CDR3 is TGTGCCAGCTCGGTGGACTTCTACAATGAGCAGTTCTTC. V gene TRBV18 combines with J gene TRBJ2-1, with a possible D match to TRBD2 (5 bases). The CDR3 has 13 amino acids. CDR1 and CDR2 from the germline V gene are KGHSH and LQKENI. V gave up 6 bases and J gave up 3 bases, with 9 bases separating them.

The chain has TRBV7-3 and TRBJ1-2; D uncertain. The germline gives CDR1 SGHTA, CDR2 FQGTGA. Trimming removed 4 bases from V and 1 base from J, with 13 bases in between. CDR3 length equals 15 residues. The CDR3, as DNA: TGTGCCAGCAGCTCCTCTCAGGCCCTTAACTATGGCTACACCTTC. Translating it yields CASSSSQALNYGYTF. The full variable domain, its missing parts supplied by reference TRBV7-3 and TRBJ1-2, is GAGVSQTPSNKVTEKGKYVELRCDPISGHTALYWYRQSLGQGPEFLIYFQGTGAADDSGLPNDRFFAVRPEGSVSTLKIQRTERGDSAVYLCASSSSQALNYGYTFGSGTRLTVV.

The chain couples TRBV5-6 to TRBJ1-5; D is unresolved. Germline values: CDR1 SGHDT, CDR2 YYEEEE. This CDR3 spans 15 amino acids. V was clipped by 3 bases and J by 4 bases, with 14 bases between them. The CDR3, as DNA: TGTGCCAGCAGCTCTTGGTACAGCCCGAATCAGCCCCAGCATTTT. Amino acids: CASSSWYSPNQPQHF. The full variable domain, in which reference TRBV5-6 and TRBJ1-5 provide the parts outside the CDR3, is DAGVTQSPTHLIKTRGQQVTLRCSPKSGHDTVSWYQQALGQGPQFIFQYYEEEERQRGNFPDRFSGHQFPNYSSELNVNALLLGDSALYLCASSSWYSPNQPQHFGDGTRLSIL.

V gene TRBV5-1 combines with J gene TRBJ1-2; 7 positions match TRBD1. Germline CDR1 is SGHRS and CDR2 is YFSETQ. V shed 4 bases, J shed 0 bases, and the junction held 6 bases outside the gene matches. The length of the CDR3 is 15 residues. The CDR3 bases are TGCGCCAGCAGCCCGCAGGGGACAGCTAACTATGGCTACACCTTC. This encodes CASSPQGTANYGYTF.

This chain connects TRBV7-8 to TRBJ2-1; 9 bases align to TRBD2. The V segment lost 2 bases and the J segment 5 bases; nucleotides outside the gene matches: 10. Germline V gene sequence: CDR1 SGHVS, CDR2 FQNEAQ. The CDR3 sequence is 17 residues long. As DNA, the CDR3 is TGTGCCAGCAGCTTATTTCGGGCGGGGGGGCGGAACAATGAGCAGTTCTTC. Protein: CASSLFRAGGRNNEQFF.

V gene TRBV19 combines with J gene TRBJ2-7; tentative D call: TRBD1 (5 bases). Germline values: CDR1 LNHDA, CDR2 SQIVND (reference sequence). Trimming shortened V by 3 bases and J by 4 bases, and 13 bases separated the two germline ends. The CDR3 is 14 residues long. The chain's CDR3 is CASSIQGNGYEQYF. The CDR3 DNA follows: TGTGCCAGTAGTATTCAGGGCAACGGGTACGAGCAGTACTTC.

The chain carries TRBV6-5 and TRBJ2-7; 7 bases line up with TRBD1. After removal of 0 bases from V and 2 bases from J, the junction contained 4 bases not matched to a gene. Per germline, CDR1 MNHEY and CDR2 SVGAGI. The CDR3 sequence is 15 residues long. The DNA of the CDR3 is TGTGCCAGCAGTTACTCGCCAAGGGGGCCCTACGAGCAGTACTTC. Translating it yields CASSYSPRGPYEQYF.

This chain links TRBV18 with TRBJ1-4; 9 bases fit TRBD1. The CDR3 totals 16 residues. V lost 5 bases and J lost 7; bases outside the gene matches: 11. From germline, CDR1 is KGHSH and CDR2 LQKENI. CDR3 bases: TGTGCCAGCTCAGCCAACACAGGGGGCGAGAGTGAAAAACTGTTTTTT. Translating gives CASSANTGGESEKLFF.

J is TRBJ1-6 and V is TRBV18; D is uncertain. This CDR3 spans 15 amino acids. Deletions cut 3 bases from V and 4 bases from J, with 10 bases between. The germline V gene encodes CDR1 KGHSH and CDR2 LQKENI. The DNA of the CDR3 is TGTGCCAGCTCACCCCAACCGGGATATAATTCACCCCTCCACTTT. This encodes CASSPQPGYNSPLHF.

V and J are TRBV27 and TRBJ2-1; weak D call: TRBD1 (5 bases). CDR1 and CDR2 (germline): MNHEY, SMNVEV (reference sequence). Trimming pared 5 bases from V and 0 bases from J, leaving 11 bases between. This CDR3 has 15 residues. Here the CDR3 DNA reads TGTGCCAGCAGTCGACAGACGAGCTCCTACAATGAGCAGTTCTTC. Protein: CASSRQTSSYNEQFF.

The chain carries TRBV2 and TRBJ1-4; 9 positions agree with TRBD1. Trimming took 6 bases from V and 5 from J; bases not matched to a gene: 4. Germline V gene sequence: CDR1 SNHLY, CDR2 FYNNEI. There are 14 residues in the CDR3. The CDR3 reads CASSEGQGNEKLFF. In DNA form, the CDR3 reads TGTGCCAGCAGCGAGGGACAGGGAAATGAAAAACTGTTTTTT.

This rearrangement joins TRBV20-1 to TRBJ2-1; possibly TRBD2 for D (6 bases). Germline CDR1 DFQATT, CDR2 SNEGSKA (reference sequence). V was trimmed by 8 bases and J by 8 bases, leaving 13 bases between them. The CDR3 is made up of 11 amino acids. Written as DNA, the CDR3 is TGCAGTTTTGGTCGGAGGGATGAGCAGTTCTTC. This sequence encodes CSFGRRDEQFF.

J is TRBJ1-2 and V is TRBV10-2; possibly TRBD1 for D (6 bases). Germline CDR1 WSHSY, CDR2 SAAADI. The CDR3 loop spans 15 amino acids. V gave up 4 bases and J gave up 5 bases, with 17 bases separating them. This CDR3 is CASSVGDTGIYGYTF. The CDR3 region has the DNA TGCGCCAGCAGTGTTGGTGATACAGGGATTTATGGCTACACCTTC.

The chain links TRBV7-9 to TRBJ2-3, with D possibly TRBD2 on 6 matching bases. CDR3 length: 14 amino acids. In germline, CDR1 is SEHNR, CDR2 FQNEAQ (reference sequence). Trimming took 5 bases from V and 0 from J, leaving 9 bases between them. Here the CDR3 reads CASSRAGSTDTQYF. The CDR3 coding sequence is TGTGCCAGCAGCCGCGCGGGGAGCACAGATACGCAGTATTTT.

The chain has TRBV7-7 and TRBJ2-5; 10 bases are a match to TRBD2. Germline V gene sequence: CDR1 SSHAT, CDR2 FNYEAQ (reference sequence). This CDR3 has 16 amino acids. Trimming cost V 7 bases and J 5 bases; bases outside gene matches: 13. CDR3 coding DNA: TGTGCCAGCACTCTAGGGGCTAGCGGGAGTTATGAGACCCAGTACTTC. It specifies CASTLGASGSYETQYF.

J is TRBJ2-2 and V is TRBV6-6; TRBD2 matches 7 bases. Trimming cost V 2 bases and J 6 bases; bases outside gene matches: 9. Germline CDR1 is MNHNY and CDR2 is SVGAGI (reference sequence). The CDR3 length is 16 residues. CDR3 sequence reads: CASSYRGTREAGELFF. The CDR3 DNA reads TGTGCCAGCAGTTACCGCGGAACTCGGGAGGCCGGGGAGCTGTTTTTT.

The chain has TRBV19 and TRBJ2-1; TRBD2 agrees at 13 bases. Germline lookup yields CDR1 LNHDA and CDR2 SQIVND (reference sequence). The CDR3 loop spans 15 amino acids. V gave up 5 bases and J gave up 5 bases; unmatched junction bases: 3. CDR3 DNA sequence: TGTGCCAGTAGTCTTACTAGCGGGGGGGACAATGAGCAGTTCTTC. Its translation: CASSLTSGGDNEQFF.

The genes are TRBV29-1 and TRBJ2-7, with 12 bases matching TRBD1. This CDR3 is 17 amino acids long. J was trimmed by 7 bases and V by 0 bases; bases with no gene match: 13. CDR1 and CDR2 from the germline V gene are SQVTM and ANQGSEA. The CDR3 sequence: CSVEDPRPGQGAGEQYF. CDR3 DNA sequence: TGCAGCGTTGAAGATCCCCGGCCGGGACAGGGGGCTGGGGAGCAGTACTTC.

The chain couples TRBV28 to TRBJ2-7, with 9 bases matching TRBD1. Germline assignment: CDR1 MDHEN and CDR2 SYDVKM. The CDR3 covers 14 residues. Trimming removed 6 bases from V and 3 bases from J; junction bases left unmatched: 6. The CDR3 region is CASSLGTGYYEQYF. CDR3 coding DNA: TGTGCCAGCAGCCTCGGGACAGGGTACTACGAGCAGTACTTC.

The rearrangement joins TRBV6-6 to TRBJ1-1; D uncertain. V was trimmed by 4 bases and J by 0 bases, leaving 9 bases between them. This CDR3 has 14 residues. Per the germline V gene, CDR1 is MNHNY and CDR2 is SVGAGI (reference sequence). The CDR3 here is CASSSRGLNTEAFF. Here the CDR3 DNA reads TGTGCCAGCAGTTCTCGCGGGTTGAACACTGAAGCTTTCTTT.

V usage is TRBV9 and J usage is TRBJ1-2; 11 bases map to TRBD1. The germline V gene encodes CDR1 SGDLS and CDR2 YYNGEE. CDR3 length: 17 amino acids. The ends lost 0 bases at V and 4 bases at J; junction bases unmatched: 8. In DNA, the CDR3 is TGTGCCAGCAGCGTAGACGAAGGACAGGGGGCGTTCTATGGCTACACCTTC. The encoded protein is CASSVDEGQGAFYGYTF. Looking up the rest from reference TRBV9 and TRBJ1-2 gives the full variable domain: DSGVTQTPKHLITATGQRVTLRCSPRSGDLSVYWYQQSLDQGLQFLIQYYNGEERAKGNILERFSAQQFPDLHSELNLSSLELGDSALYFCASSVDEGQGAFYGYTFGSGTRLTVV.

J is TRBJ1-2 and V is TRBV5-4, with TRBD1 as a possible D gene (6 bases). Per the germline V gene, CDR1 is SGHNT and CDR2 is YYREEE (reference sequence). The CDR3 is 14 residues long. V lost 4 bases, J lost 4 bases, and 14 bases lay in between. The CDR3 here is CASSKQGTAYGYTF. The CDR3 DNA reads TGTGCCAGCAGCAAACAGGGAACGGCCTATGGCTACACCTTC.

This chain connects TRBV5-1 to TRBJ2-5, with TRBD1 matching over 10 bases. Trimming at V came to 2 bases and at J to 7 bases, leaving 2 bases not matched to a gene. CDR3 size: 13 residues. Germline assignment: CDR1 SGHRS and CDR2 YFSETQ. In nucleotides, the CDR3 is TGCGCCAGCAGCTTAGGACAGGGGGGGACCCAGTACTTC. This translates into CASSLGQGGTQYF.

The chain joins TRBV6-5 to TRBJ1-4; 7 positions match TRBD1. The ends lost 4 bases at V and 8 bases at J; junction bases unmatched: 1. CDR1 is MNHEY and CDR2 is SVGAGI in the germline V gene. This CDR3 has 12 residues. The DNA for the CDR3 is TGTGCCAGCAGTTTGGACAGGGAAAAACTGTTTTTT. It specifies CASSLDREKLFF.